Listed below are T cell receptor beta chains from one sample, sequenced in a study of CD8+ T cells in alopecia areata. TCRdb's table, derived via immunoSEQ multiplex PCR, lists solely in-frame clones and lacks some. This table has some 190,000 clones, approximately 50% appearing once. The starting material was CD8+ T cells sorted from blood, obtained between weeks 51 and 52, from a patient treated with tofacitinib. These receptors all come from a human donor with alopecia areata. The CDR3 runs from the conserved cysteine through the conserved F or W. The D gene is left open where the match is weak. Some rows have no size entry. The others give once, few or many, or a class for an expanded clone.

v_call: TRBV6-5
clone_size: few
j_call: TRBJ2-1
d_call: NA
cdr3_nt: TGTGCCAGCAGTCCCCGCCCTCCCTCCAATGAGCAGTTCTTC
cdr3_aa: CASSPRPPSNEQFF

v_call: TRBV25-1
clone_size: NA
j_call: TRBJ1-1
d_call: TRBD1
cdr3_nt: TGTGCCAGCAGTGTAAATGACAGGGGAGGCACTGAAGCTTTCTTT
cdr3_aa: CASSVNDRGGTEAFF

v_call: TRBV27
clone_size: once
j_call: TRBJ1-1
d_call: NA
cdr3_nt: TGTGCCAGCAAGACAGGACTTGAAGCTTTCTTT
cdr3_aa: CASKTGLEAFF

v_call: TRBV29-1
clone_size: NA
j_call: TRBJ2-7
d_call: NA
cdr3_nt: TGCAGTTGTTGGGGCCCCACCACCGCCACAGGCTACGAGCAGTACTTC
cdr3_aa: CSCWGPTTATGYEQYF

v_call: TRBV7-9
clone_size: NA
j_call: TRBJ2-5
d_call: NA
cdr3_nt: TGTGCCAGCGAGGGGGTTGGAGAGACCCAGTACTTC
cdr3_aa: CASEGVGETQYF

v_call: TRBV9
clone_size: many
j_call: TRBJ2-5
d_call: NA
cdr3_nt: TGTGCCAGCAGCGGGATTTATCAAGAGACCCAGTACTTC
cdr3_aa: CASSGIYQETQYF

v_call: TRBV6-1
clone_size: NA
j_call: TRBJ2-7
d_call: NA
cdr3_nt: TGTGCCAGCAGTTTATCCACAGGGTTCTACGAGCAGTACTTC
cdr3_aa: CASSLSTGFYEQYF

v_call: TRBV30
clone_size: NA
j_call: TRBJ1-2
d_call: TRBD1
cdr3_nt: TGTGCCTGGAGTGACAGGGGAGGTGGCTACACCTTC
cdr3_aa: CAWSDRGGGYTF

v_call: TRBV11-2
clone_size: NA
j_call: TRBJ1-6
d_call: NA
cdr3_nt: TGTGCCAGCAGCTCCCCCGGGGGGAAGCGATCACCCCTCCACTTT
cdr3_aa: CASSSPGGKRSPLHF

v_call: TRBV6-1
clone_size: once
j_call: TRBJ2-1
d_call: NA
cdr3_nt: TGTGCCAGCAGTGTTACCGTAAAGGGTACGGGTCTGGATGAGCAGTTCTTC
cdr3_aa: CASSVTVKGTGLDEQFF

v_call: TRBV10-3
clone_size: NA
j_call: TRBJ1-2
d_call: TRBD1
cdr3_nt: TGTGCCATCAGTACAGGGGACTATGGCTACACCTTC
cdr3_aa: CAISTGDYGYTF

v_call: TRBV9
clone_size: few
j_call: TRBJ2-7
d_call: TRBD2
cdr3_nt: TGTGCCAGCAGCGCGGGACTAGCGGGGTACGAGCAGTACTTC
cdr3_aa: CASSAGLAGYEQYF

v_call: TRBV12-5
clone_size: NA
j_call: TRBJ1-1
d_call: TRBD1
cdr3_nt: TGTGCTAGTGGTTTTCGTTTCGAGGGACAGGGAGCTTTCTTT
cdr3_aa: CASGFRFEGQGAFF

v_call: TRBV9
clone_size: NA
j_call: TRBJ2-1
d_call: TRBD1
cdr3_nt: TGTGCCAGCAGCGCCTCCGGGGACAGGGCCGACAATGAGCAGTTCTTC
cdr3_aa: CASSASGDRADNEQFF

v_call: TRBV4-3
clone_size: NA
j_call: TRBJ1-2
d_call: NA
cdr3_nt: TGCGCCAGCAGCCAAGTGGACAATAACTATGGCTACACCTTC
cdr3_aa: CASSQVDNNYGYTF

v_call: TRBV20-1
clone_size: NA
j_call: TRBJ2-5
d_call: NA
cdr3_nt: TGCAGTGCTACTTACCAAGAGACCCAGTACTTC
cdr3_aa: CSATYQETQYF

v_call: TRBV5-1
clone_size: NA
j_call: TRBJ2-7
d_call: TRBD1
cdr3_nt: TGCGCCAGCAGCAGGGACGGACAGGGGTCATACGAGCAGTACTTC
cdr3_aa: CASSRDGQGSYEQYF

v_call: TRBV14
clone_size: few
j_call: TRBJ1-2
d_call: NA
cdr3_nt: TGTGCCAGCAGCCAAGACTGGCGGGGTGTTGATGGCTACACCTTC
cdr3_aa: CASSQDWRGVDGYTF

v_call: TRBV27
clone_size: NA
j_call: TRBJ2-7
d_call: NA
cdr3_nt: TGTGCCAGCAGTTTGGTGGGAGACGAGCAGTACTTC
cdr3_aa: CASSLVGDEQYF

v_call: TRBV27
clone_size: NA
j_call: TRBJ1-1
d_call: NA
cdr3_nt: TGTGCCAGCAGTTTATGGGTTGGAAGCACTGAAGCTTTCTTT
cdr3_aa: CASSLWVGSTEAFF

v_call: TRBV7-9
clone_size: NA
j_call: TRBJ2-1
d_call: NA
cdr3_nt: TGTGCCAGCAGCTTACGACTCAGGGGAGGCAATGAGCAGTTCTTC
cdr3_aa: CASSLRLRGGNEQFF

v_call: TRBV4-3
clone_size: NA
j_call: TRBJ2-2
d_call: NA
cdr3_nt: TGCGCCAGCAGCCAAGAATGGTCTTTTGCCGGGGAGCTGTTTTTT
cdr3_aa: CASSQEWSFAGELFF

v_call: TRBV27
clone_size: once
j_call: TRBJ2-7
d_call: TRBD1
cdr3_nt: TGTGCCAGCAGTATGTCGGTCGGGACAGGATCCTACGAGCAGTACTTC
cdr3_aa: CASSMSVGTGSYEQYF

v_call: TRBV29-1
clone_size: few
j_call: TRBJ2-2
d_call: TRBD1
cdr3_nt: TGCAGCGTGGCCGGGACAGTGAACACCGGGGAGCTGTTTTTT
cdr3_aa: CSVAGTVNTGELFF

v_call: TRBV27
clone_size: NA
j_call: TRBJ2-1
d_call: TRBD1
cdr3_nt: TGTGCCAGCAGTTTATCGTTAGGGGGCGAAGACAATGAGCAGTTCTTC
cdr3_aa: CASSLSLGGEDNEQFF

v_call: TRBV29-1
clone_size: few
j_call: TRBJ1-4
d_call: NA
cdr3_nt: TGCAGCGTCGACCCGGGGGCGGGTGAAAAACTGTTTTTT
cdr3_aa: CSVDPGAGEKLFF

v_call: TRBV5-6
clone_size: NA
j_call: TRBJ1-2
d_call: TRBD1
cdr3_nt: TGTGCCAGCAGCCCGGGACAGCTGCTGAAAGGCTACACCTTC
cdr3_aa: CASSPGQLLKGYTF

v_call: TRBV27
clone_size: NA
j_call: TRBJ2-2
d_call: TRBD1
cdr3_nt: TGTGCCAGCAGCCCACAGGGGACGGACACCGGGGAGCTGTTTTTT
cdr3_aa: CASSPQGTDTGELFF

v_call: TRBV7-2
clone_size: once
j_call: TRBJ2-6
d_call: TRBD1
cdr3_nt: TGTGCCAGCAGCTTAGTCAGGGGGCTCACCTTCTCTGGGGCCAACGTCCTGACTTTC
cdr3_aa: CASSLVRGLTFSGANVLTF

v_call: TRBV4-2
clone_size: NA
j_call: TRBJ2-3
d_call: TRBD2
cdr3_nt: TGTGCCAGCAGCCAGTTTATAGCGGGGAAGCCAGATACGCAGTATTTT
cdr3_aa: CASSQFIAGKPDTQYF

v_call: TRBV30
clone_size: NA
j_call: TRBJ1-2
d_call: NA
cdr3_nt: TGTGCCTGGAGTGTCAACTTGTGGGTGGCTAACTATGGCTACACCTTC
cdr3_aa: CAWSVNLWVANYGYTF

v_call: TRBV7-2
clone_size: once
j_call: TRBJ2-2
d_call: TRBD2
cdr3_nt: TGCGCCAGCAGCCAAGACCGGCGGGGGGAGAACACCGGGGAGCTGTTTTTT
cdr3_aa: CASSQDRRGENTGELFF

v_call: TRBV5-6
clone_size: few
j_call: TRBJ2-2
d_call: NA
cdr3_nt: TGTGCCAGCAGCTACGGGACAACAAACACCGGGGAGCTGTTTTTT
cdr3_aa: CASSYGTTNTGELFF

v_call: TRBV13
clone_size: NA
j_call: TRBJ2-7
d_call: NA
cdr3_nt: TGTGCCAGCAGTGAGCATCAGGACAGAGCCTACGAGCAGTACTTC
cdr3_aa: CASSEHQDRAYEQYF

v_call: TRBV27
clone_size: few
j_call: TRBJ1-6
d_call: TRBD1
cdr3_nt: TGTGCCAGCACCCTTGGACAGGGTAGTAATTCACCCCTCCACTTT
cdr3_aa: CASTLGQGSNSPLHF

v_call: TRBV29-1
clone_size: NA
j_call: TRBJ2-3
d_call: NA
cdr3_nt: TGCAGCGTTGAAGATCCCGGACTTCCGTTGATAGCAGATACGCAGTATTTT
cdr3_aa: CSVEDPGLPLIADTQYF

v_call: TRBV6-1
clone_size: NA
j_call: TRBJ2-5
d_call: NA
cdr3_nt: TGTGCCAGCAGTTCCCATCGACAGGTTCCAGAGACCCAGTACTTC
cdr3_aa: CASSSHRQVPETQYF

v_call: TRBV5-6
clone_size: NA
j_call: TRBJ2-3
d_call: TRBD1
cdr3_nt: TGTGCCAGCAGCCCCGACAGGGGGCTGACAGATACGCAGTATTTT
cdr3_aa: CASSPDRGLTDTQYF

v_call: TRBV29-1
clone_size: few
j_call: TRBJ1-5
d_call: NA
cdr3_nt: TGCAGCGCCGGACCCGGCGGCAATCAGCCCCAGCATTTT
cdr3_aa: CSAGPGGNQPQHF

v_call: TRBV4-1
clone_size: NA
j_call: TRBJ2-3
d_call: NA
cdr3_nt: TGCGCCAGCAGCCAAGATCTCGGGGAAAGCACAGATACGCAGTATTTT
cdr3_aa: CASSQDLGESTDTQYF

v_call: TRBV9
clone_size: NA
j_call: TRBJ2-7
d_call: TRBD2
cdr3_nt: TGTGCCAGCAGCCCCGGGGGACTAGCCTCCTACGAGCAGTACTTC
cdr3_aa: CASSPGGLASYEQYF

v_call: TRBV7-9
clone_size: NA
j_call: TRBJ1-5
d_call: TRBD1
cdr3_nt: TGTGCCAGCAGCCCCGAAGGACAGGGCAATCAGCCCCAGCATTTT
cdr3_aa: CASSPEGQGNQPQHF

v_call: TRBV10-1
clone_size: NA
j_call: TRBJ1-5
d_call: NA
cdr3_nt: TGCGCCAGCAGTGACAGCGGGCAGCCCCAGCATTTT
cdr3_aa: CASSDSGQPQHF